The TCR beta chain under discussion was sequenced for a study of cytomegalovirus exposure and HLA in healthy donors. There are 14 residues in the CDR3. V lost 4 bases and J 7 bases, leaving 15 bases between the germline ends. CDR1 and CDR2 from the germline V gene are SGDLS and YYNGEE. It was with 60 Vbeta and 13 Jbeta primers that the PCR ran. Method: immunoSEQ multiplex PCR; TCRdb's copy keeps in-frame clones and lacks some. The sample has more than 90,000 clones; 82% are singletons. As for this clone: What it binds is not known.

General observations from the study: Reported performance of the classifier showed diagnosis of cytomegalovirus status with high specificity and sensitivity.

Unrecorded immune exposures were likely, despite nominal health at sampling. Source material: PBMCs. The sequence was collected from a man aged 50 to 60 in good health and CMV-seronegative. This chain uses TRBV9 with TRBJ2-1; the D gene is possibly TRBD1 (5 bases). In DNA form, the CDR3 reads TGTGCCAGCAGCTTAATACAGGACGGGAATGAGCAGTTCTTC. As protein: CASSLIQDGNEQFF.